The 3 T cell receptor beta chains below come from one sample, sequenced in a study of T cells after yellow fever vaccination. TCRdb independently ran MiXCR on the 5' RACE reads; one entry per CDR3 protein. In the table there are under 300,000 distinct CDR3 sequences, 10% to 15% of which are singletons. The sequencing here drew on CD4+ T cells sorted from PBMCs, taken 45 days after the yellow fever booster vaccination. The receptors shown here come from a man between 25 and 39 years old who received the YFV17D yellow fever vaccine.

The CDR3 DNA reads as TGTGCCAGCACGACACAGGATAACTATGGCTACACCTTC. This encodes CASTTQDNYGYTF. The rearrangement links TRBV7-9 to TRBJ1-2, with D perhaps matching TRBD1 (5 bases). The CDR3 has 13 residues. V gave up 7 bases and J gave up 1 base, with 10 bases separating them. Germline CDR1 is SEHNR and CDR2 is FQNEAQ (reference sequence). Combining the CDR3 with reference TRBV7-9 and TRBJ1-2 gives the whole variable domain DTGVSQNPRHKITKRGQNVTFRCDPISEHNRLYWYRQTLGQGPEFLTYFQNEAQLEKSRLLSDRFSAERPKGSFSTLEIQRTEQGDSAMYLCASTTQDNYGYTFGSGTRLTVV.

The gene calls are TRBV4-3 and TRBJ1-1; D possibly corresponds to TRBD1 (5 bases). CDR1 LGHNA and CDR2 YSLEER come from the germline V gene. This CDR3 has 17 residues. V lost 3 bases, J lost 4 bases, and 21 bases lay in between. Here the CDR3 DNA reads TGCGCCAGCAGCCAGGGTACCAGCAAGGGGTTCACCACTGAAGCTTTCTTT. Translation gives CASSQGTSKGFTTEAFF.

The chain has TRBV5-1 and TRBJ2-7, with 7 bases identical to TRBD2. Germline V lookup: CDR1 SGHRS, CDR2 YFSETQ. The CDR3 runs 15 residues. Trimming cost V 1 base and J 4 bases; bases outside gene matches: 8. The CDR3 coding sequence is TGCGCCAGCAGCTTGCGGGAGGCCGTCGGGTACGAGCAGTACTTC. It is translated as CASSLREAVGYEQYF.